One sample yielded the 11 T cell receptor beta chains listed below, sequenced in a study of graft-versus-host responses after intestinal transplantation. These receptors have no identified antigens. Here immunoSEQ multiplex PCR was the method, and the copy in TCRdb shows in-frame clones only, minus some. The profile shows about 66,000 clones, roughly 91% of them singletons. The sequencing here drew on unstimulated CD8+ T cells sorted from spleen or lymph node cells, taken before intestinal transplant. These receptors originate from a human donor who received an intestinal transplant.

The chain employs TRBV10-3 and TRBJ2-7; D not resolved. Between the trimmed V and J ends, which lost 6 bases and 3 bases, there was a span of 15 bases. The V gene's germline CDR1 is ENHRY and CDR2 SYGVKD. The length of the CDR3 is 14 residues. CDR3 DNA: TGTGCCATCAGCCCTCAAGACACAAACTACGAGCAGTACTTC. Translation: CAISPQDTNYEQYF.

V is TRBV13 and J is TRBJ1-2; D not certain. Trimming took off 5 bases at V and 7 bases at J, with 20 bases between the two ends. This CDR3 spans 15 amino acids. Per the germline V gene, CDR1 is PRHDT and CDR2 is FYEKMQ (reference sequence). The CDR3 protein is CASSGGRPPFGGYTF. The CDR3, as DNA: TGTGCCAGCAGCGGAGGGAGGCCTCCTTTTGGTGGCTACACCTTC.

The table lists this clone with a few counts. The V call is TRBV29-1, the J call TRBJ1-1, with TRBD1 matching over 7 bases. Germline CDR1 reads SQVTM; CDR2 reads ANQGSEA. The CDR3 runs to 10 residues. The ends lost 6 bases at V and 11 bases at J; junction bases unmatched: 6. CDR3 protein: CSVGTDGAFF. In DNA, the CDR3 is TGCAGCGTGGGGACAGATGGGGCTTTCTTT.

V gene TRBV9 combines with J gene TRBJ2-1; no firm D call. CDR1 is SGDLS and CDR2 is YYNGEE in the germline V gene. This CDR3 is 16 amino acids long. V was clipped by 0 bases and J by 0 bases, with 10 bases between them. The DNA of the CDR3 is TGTGCCAGCAGCGTAGACCCTTCGAGCTCCTACAATGAGCAGTTCTTC. Amino acid sequence: CASSVDPSSSYNEQFF. Drawing the rest from reference TRBV9 and TRBJ2-1, the complete variable domain is DSGVTQTPKHLITATGQRVTLRCSPRSGDLSVYWYQQSLDQGLQFLIQYYNGEERAKGNILERFSAQQFPDLHSELNLSSLELGDSALYFCASSVDPSSSYNEQFFGPGTRLTVL.

The chain links TRBV6-1 to TRBJ1-1, with TRBD1 matching over 8 bases. V shed 10 bases and J 7 bases; nucleotides not matched to a gene: 5. The CDR3 loop spans 11 amino acids. Looked up from germline, CDR1 is MNHNS and CDR2 is SASEGT. Here the CDR3 reads CAMVTGDEAFF. The DNA of the CDR3 is TGTGCCATGGTGACAGGGGATGAAGCTTTCTTT.

The V call is TRBV13, the J call TRBJ2-2; D is possibly TRBD2 (5 bases). Trimming shortened V by 0 bases and J by 3 bases, and 5 bases separated the two germline ends. This CDR3 has 14 amino acids. CDR1 is PRHDT, CDR2 FYEKMQ, per germline (reference sequence). This CDR3 reads CASSLGDYTGELFF. The CDR3 DNA is TGTGCCAGCAGCTTAGGGGACTACACCGGGGAGCTGTTTTTT. The full variable domain, rest sourced from reference TRBV13 and TRBJ2-2, is AAGVIQSPRHLIKEKRETATLKCYPIPRHDTVYWYQQGPGQDPQFLISFYEKMQSDKGSIPDRFSAQQFSDYHSELNMSSLELGDSALYFCASSLGDYTGELFFGEGSRLTVL.

The chain is built from TRBV6-5 and TRBJ2-1; a possible D gene is TRBD2 (5 bases). CDR3 length equals 14 residues. Between the trimmed V and J ends, which lost 11 bases and 7 bases, there was a span of 21 bases. CDR1 and CDR2 (germline): MNHEY, SVGAGI. The CDR3 nucleotides read TGTGCCGCCGCGGCGAGCGGAGACAATAATGAGCAGTTCTTC. Translation gives CAAAASGDNNEQFF.

The chain carries TRBV7-9 and TRBJ2-7; no firm D call. V was cut by 1 base and J by 4 bases, with 5 bases left in between. CDR1 is SEHNR and CDR2 is FQNEAQ in the germline V gene (reference sequence). The CDR3 has 12 residues. The CDR3 DNA reads TGTGCCAGCAGCTTAGGGCAGTACGAGCAGTACTTC. Protein product: CASSLGQYEQYF.

The chain recombines TRBV5-8 with TRBJ1-1, with D unresolved. The V gene's germline CDR1 is SGHTS and CDR2 YDEGEE. The CDR3 loop spans 13 amino acids. V lost 0 bases to trimming and J lost 4 bases, with 7 bases between them. DNA for the CDR3: TGTGCCAGCAGCTTGGTCAGTGGCACTGAAGCTTTCTTT. Its protein product is CASSLVSGTEAFF.

This clone has just a few counts. V and J are TRBV6-5 and TRBJ2-1; perhaps TRBD1 as D (6 bases). The CDR3 covers 14 residues. The germline V gene has CDR1 MNHEY and CDR2 SVGAGI. V gave up 2 bases and J gave up 8 bases, with 13 bases separating them. CDR3 nucleotide sequence: TGTGCCAGCAGTTACGGAACAGGGCGCGATGAGCAGTTCTTC. Protein sequence: CASSYGTGRDEQFF.

This chain uses TRBV2 with TRBJ1-2, with D tentatively TRBD1 (6 bases). The CDR3 sequence is 15 residues long. From germline, CDR1 is SNHLY and CDR2 FYNNEI. V gave up 6 bases and J gave up 4 bases, with 18 bases separating them. The CDR3 loop reads CASRAYRDQVYGYTF. CDR3 sequence (DNA): TGTGCCAGCAGGGCCTACAGGGATCAGGTCTATGGCTACACCTTC.